These T cell receptor beta chains were read from a single sample in a study of blood T cell repertoires in COVID-19. The table came from immunoSEQ multiplex PCR; TCRdb's copy has only in-frame clones and leaves some out. The sample yields 95,000 to 100,000 clones, 85% seen once. The sample consisted of peripheral blood. The origin of the receptors is a woman in her 70s with active or convalescent COVID-19. Both conserved end residues are part of each CDR3. The D gene is left open where the match is weak. Size tells how often a clone was seen (once, few, many) or the class of an expanded clone, and some rows leave it out.

TRBJ2-1,TRBD2,-,TRBV5-5,TGTGCCAGCAGCTTACCCGGAGCGGGATTTATAAATGAGCAGTTCTTC,CASSLPGAGFINEQFF
TRBJ2-3,TRBD1,-,TRBV14,TGTGCCAGCAGCCAAGGGACAGGGATCGTAGGAGATACGCAGTATTTT,CASSQGTGIVGDTQYF
TRBJ1-2,-,-,TRBV28,TGTGCCAGCAGTCAACTTGACGGGAACTATGGCTACACCTTC,CASSQLDGNYGYTF
TRBJ2-1,-,-,TRBV12-5,TGTGCTAGTGGTCCACGGACAGAAAAAAAATCTAATGAGCAGTTCTTC,CASGPRTEKKSNEQFF
TRBJ1-5,-,-,TRBV4-3,TGCGCCAGCAGCCCCCCGAGGAGGGAGAGCAATCAGCCCCAGCATTTT,CASSPPRRESNQPQHF
TRBJ1-5,TRBD1,few,TRBV24-1,TGTGCCACCAGTGATTCCAGGGGGCGGCAGCAGCCCCAGCATTTT,CATSDSRGRQQPQHF
TRBJ2-4,TRBD1,-,TRBV4-1,TGCGCCAGCAGCCAAGATTCGACGGGACAGGTTACCCGAGCCAAAAACATTCAGTACTTC,CASSQDSTGQVTRAKNIQYF
TRBJ1-6,TRBD1,-,TRBV11-1,TGTGCCAGCAGCTCCCGACAGGGGTCCTATAATTCACCCCTCCACTTT,CASSSRQGSYNSPLHF
TRBJ2-1,TRBD2,-,TRBV5-1,TGCGCCAGCAGCTTGGCAGAGCTGGCGGGAGATGTGCAGTTCTTC,CASSLAELAGDVQFF
TRBJ2-1,-,-,TRBV3-1/TRBV3-2,TGTGCCAGCAGCCCTTCTCCAGGGGCGGGAGACTACAATGAGCAGTTCTTC,CASSPSPGAGDYNEQFF
TRBJ2-3,-,-,TRBV25-1,TGTGCCATCCCCCGAAACTCCGGGCGGGGGCGAGGCACAGATACGCAGTATTTT,CAIPRNSGRGRGTDTQYF
TRBJ2-1,-,-,TRBV2,TGTGCCAGCAGTCCAGCCAGGGGCAGTGAGCAGTTCTTC,CASSPARGSEQFF
TRBJ1-1,TRBD1,-,TRBV28,TGTGCCAGCAGCTCAGGGACAGACACTGAAGCTTTCTTT,CASSSGTDTEAFF
TRBJ2-7,TRBD2,-,TRBV7-2,TGTGCCAGCACCGACCCCGGGGGGGGAAACTCCTACGAGCAGTACTTC,CASTDPGGGNSYEQYF
TRBJ2-5,-,-,TRBV28,TGTGCCAGCAGTTTGGCTGACAGAAAAGAGACCCAGTACTTC,CASSLADRKETQYF
TRBJ2-2,-,-,TRBV7-2,TGTGCCAGCAGCCTCCGGGACTGGAACACCGGGGAGCTGTTTTTT,CASSLRDWNTGELFF
TRBJ1-1,-,once,TRBV9,TGTGCCAGCAGCGTAGGGGAGGTGATGAACACTGAAGCTTTCTTT,CASSVGEVMNTEAFF
TRBJ1-2,TRBD1,few,TRBV2,TGTGCCAGCAGTGTAGAGGGCAGGGGGCAAGGCTACACCTTC,CASSVEGRGQGYTF
TRBJ2-1,TRBD2,few,TRBV7-9,TGTGCCAGCAGCTCGCAGGGGCGGGGGGGCCCCTACAATGAGCAGTTCTTC,CASSSQGRGGPYNEQFF
TRBJ1-1,-,few,TRBV12-5,TGTGCTAGTGCTCTGACAGAGAACACTGAAGCTTTCTTT,CASALTENTEAFF
TRBJ1-1,-,-,TRBV14,TGTGCCAGCAGCCAACAGGGGCTCGGAACTGAAGCTTTCTTT,CASSQQGLGTEAFF
TRBJ2-7,-,-,TRBV10-3,TGTGCCATCAGTGACGCTCCCAGCGACTACGAGCAGTACTTC,CAISDAPSDYEQYF
TRBJ1-5,TRBD1,-,TRBV20-1,TGCAGTGCTAGTTCGACAGGGGGTCTGACCAGCAATCAGCCCCAGCATTTT,CSASSTGGLTSNQPQHF
TRBJ2-5,-,-,TRBV6-5,TGTGCCAGCAGTAAACCGGGACACTTCCAAGAGACCCAGTACTTC,CASSKPGHFQETQYF
TRBJ2-7,-,-,TRBV28,TGTGCCAGCAGTTTATACGGTCAATACGAGCAGTACTTC,CASSLYGQYEQYF
TRBJ1-2,TRBD1,-,TRBV9,TGTGCCAGCAGCGCCCCTCCGACAGGGGGTCTTGGCTACACCTTC,CASSAPPTGGLGYTF
TRBJ1-3,-,-,TRBV5-1,TGCGCCAGCAGCTTGGCCGGGGGATCTGGAAACACCATATATTTT,CASSLAGGSGNTIYF
TRBJ1-5,-,-,TRBV2,TGTGCCAGCAGTGAACGGGGGAGGGACAATCAGCCCCAGCATTTT,CASSERGRDNQPQHF
TRBJ2-7,TRBD2,-,TRBV7-8,TGTGCCAGCAGCTTAGAATCTAGCGGGGTTTCCTACGAGCAGTACTTC,CASSLESSGVSYEQYF
TRBJ1-1,-,-,TRBV15,TGTGCCACCAGCAGAGGGGGACAAGCGAACACTGAAGCTTTCTTT,CATSRGGQANTEAFF
TRBJ1-2,-,-,TRBV28,TGTGCCAGCTCCATGCCAGGCTTCTATGGCTACACCTTC,CASSMPGFYGYTF
TRBJ2-2,TRBD1,-,TRBV28,TGTGCCAGCAGTTTAAAGACCCATCGACAGGGGAACACCGGGGAGCTGTTTTTT,CASSLKTHRQGNTGELFF
TRBJ1-4,-,-,TRBV3-1/TRBV3-2,TGTGCCAGCAGCCAAGACGGGAGGGAGAAACTGTTTTTT,CASSQDGREKLFF
TRBJ2-7,-,-,TRBV30,TGTGCCTGGAAGGAGGGGCCCAACTACGAGCAGTACTTC,CAWKEGPNYEQYF
TRBJ2-5,-,few,TRBV5-1,TGCGCCAGCAGCATGACTACTACCCAAGAGACCCAGTACTTC,CASSMTTTQETQYF
TRBJ2-2,TRBD1,-,TRBV20-1,TGCAGTGCTAGTTGGGACAGGGGGCGCGGGGAGCTGTTTTTT,CSASWDRGRGELFF
TRBJ2-7,TRBD2,-,TRBV7-2,TGTGCCAGCAGCTTCGCGGGGGGCTCCTACGAGCAGTACTTC,CASSFAGGSYEQYF